The 6 T cell receptor beta chains presented below share a single source sample, sequenced in a study of shared clonotypes between healthy human individuals. Naive CD8 cells comprised CD45RO-negative, CCR7-positively selected cells, excluding terminally differentiated effector memory CD45RA+ cells. The data were produced by immunoSEQ multiplex PCR, yet TCRdb's version contains in-frame clones alone and is incomplete. This sample yields some 2 million clones, of which about 95% are seen a single time; 0.9% to 1.4% belongs to the top ten. The specimen sequenced was naive CD8+ T cells sorted from blood. The receptors were gathered from a young man in good health.

J is TRBJ2-3 and V is TRBV4-1; D perhaps matches TRBD2 (7 bases). Germline V lookup: CDR1 MGHRA, CDR2 YSYEKL. There are 16 residues in the CDR3. Trimming took 0 bases from V and 1 from J, leaving 11 bases between them. CDR3 sequence (DNA): TGCGCCAGCAGCCAAGATGGGGGGGCGGGCACAGATACGCAGTATTTT. It specifies CASSQDGGAGTDTQYF.

This chain links TRBV9 with TRBJ1-2; D is ambiguous. There are 15 residues in the CDR3. The germline V gene encodes CDR1 SGDLS and CDR2 YYNGEE. The V end was cut by 2 bases, the J end by 0 bases, with 11 bases between. CDR3 protein: CASSVNSSPNYGYTF. In nucleotides, the CDR3 is TGTGCCAGCAGCGTCAACAGTTCCCCTAACTATGGCTACACCTTC. The complete variable domain, with remaining parts taken from reference TRBV9 and TRBJ1-2, reads DSGVTQTPKHLITATGQRVTLRCSPRSGDLSVYWYQQSLDQGLQFLIQYYNGEERAKGNILERFSAQQFPDLHSELNLSSLELGDSALYFCASSVNSSPNYGYTFGSGTRLTVV.

This clone appeared once. The chain has TRBV28 and TRBJ1-1; D ambiguous. The V and J ends lost 7 bases and 1 base respectively, with 10 bases between them. The CDR3 loop spans 13 amino acids. Germline-derived CDR1 and CDR2 are MDHEN and SYDVKM. CDR3 DNA: TGTGCCAGCACGCGTGGGCCGAACACTGAAGCTTTCTTT. It translates to CASTRGPNTEAFF.

The chain carries TRBV9 and TRBJ2-5; 10 bases line up with TRBD2. Germline CDR1 SGDLS, CDR2 YYNGEE. The CDR3 covers 15 residues. The trim removed 4 bases at V and 9 bases at J, leaving 12 bases unmatched. In DNA form, the CDR3 reads TGTGCCAGCAGCACTAGCGGGGTTCTCCTTGGGGCCCAGTACTTC. This translates into CASSTSGVLLGAQYF.

The chain has TRBV28 and TRBJ2-7, with a weak D call TRBD2 (5 bases). Germline values: CDR1 MDHEN, CDR2 SYDVKM. Trimming removed 6 bases at V and 7 bases at J, with 13 bases between. CDR3 size: 12 residues. As DNA, the CDR3 is TGTGCCAGCAGAGCCGCCGGGATTGAGCAGTACTTC. Translation: CASRAAGIEQYF.

V is TRBV9 and J is TRBJ1-3; D is possibly TRBD1 (5 bases). V was trimmed by 0 bases and J by 0 bases, leaving 10 bases between them. This CDR3 contains 16 residues. Germline V gene data show CDR1 as SGDLS and CDR2 as YYNGEE. The CDR3 region has the DNA TGTGCCAGCAGCGTAGCGGGACCTTACTCTGGAAACACCATATATTTT. Residues: CASSVAGPYSGNTIYF.